This T cell receptor (beta chain) was found in a study of blood T cell repertoires in COVID-19. With 7 bases removed from V and 4 bases from J, the gap between germline ends came to 19 bases. The CDR3 is 15 residues long. Germline lookup yields CDR1 SGHVS and CDR2 FQNEAQ. TCRdb's copy holds only in-frame clones and misses some; the assay was immunoSEQ multiplex PCR. Of around 270,000 clones in the sample, more than 75% were seen once. The chain links TRBV7-8 to TRBJ2-5, with D possibly matching TRBD2 (6 bases). The source of this sequence is a woman in her forties or fifties with acute or convalescent COVID-19. The specimen sequenced was peripheral blood. The CDR3 spells CASTTAGSGGETQYF. The CDR3 DNA reads as TGTGCCAGCACGACCGCCGGGTCCGGGGGAGAGACCCAGTACTTC.